This T cell receptor beta chain derives from a study of T cells in Graves' hyperthyroidism and ophthalmopathy. CDR3 size: 13 residues. From germline, CDR1 is MNHNS and CDR2 SASEGT. V gave up 11 bases and J gave up 7 bases, with 20 bases separating them. Uncontrolled infection, other autoimmune disease, pregnancy or lactation led to exclusion. Amplification of TCR beta CDR3 regions used RNA as the template. The primer set for the first-round RT-PCR of the TCR CDR3 was HTBI. TCRdb fed the multiplex PCR reads into MiXCR, producing one record per CDR3 protein. The repertoire holds approximately 530,000 distinct CDR3 sequences, with less than 20% as singletons. Turning to this clonotype: No antigen is known for it.

Study conclusions and caveats: Onset of ophthalmopathy came a median around 6.5 months after the model predicted it.

The chain couples TRBV6-1 to TRBJ1-1; TRBD1 might be the D (6 bases). This sequence originates from a man aged 35 to 55 with Graves' ophthalmopathy. Material for sequencing was blood. The CDR3 loop reads CAAQDGGQVEAFF. In DNA, the CDR3 is TGTGCCGCTCAAGACGGGGGGCAAGTTGAAGCTTTCTTT.